These 30 T cell receptor beta chains came from one sample sequenced in a study of blood T cell repertoires in COVID-19. Clones were sequenced by immunoSEQ multiplex PCR, and TCRdb holds only the in-frame ones, with some missing. This sample carries 350,000 to 550,000 clones, 80% to 90% of them seen once, and the ten largest clones take around 1.1%. Specimen: PBMCs or T cells enriched from blood (not recorded which). The source of these receptors is a man under 40 who had recovered from COVID-19.

V is TRBV15 and J is TRBJ1-6; D perhaps matches TRBD1 (5 bases). Trimming removed 4 bases at V and 8 bases at J, with 15 bases between. This CDR3 comprises 15 residues. The germline gives CDR1 LNHNV, CDR2 YYDKDF (reference sequence). The CDR3, as DNA: TGTGCCACCAGCACCCGACAGAGGATGGATTCACCCCTCCACTTT. It translates to CATSTRQRMDSPLHF.

This sequence joins TRBV14 and TRBJ1-2; no firm D call. Per the germline V gene, CDR1 is SGHDN and CDR2 is FVKESK. This CDR3 comprises 13 residues. The ends were cut back, 1 base at V and 8 bases at J, with 11 bases in the middle. CDR3 sequence reads: CASSQGRVQGYTF. CDR3 DNA: TGTGCCAGCAGCCAAGGTCGGGTGCAGGGCTACACCTTC.

In this sample, this clone turned up once. The chain joins TRBV5-1 to TRBJ1-4, with TRBD1 identical over 7 bases. The V gene's germline CDR1 is SGHRS and CDR2 YFSETQ. With V trimmed by 8 bases and J by 4 bases, 11 bases remained unmatched. The CDR3 runs 15 residues. The CDR3 bases are TGCGCCAGTAAAAACTCGGGACAGAGTAATGAAAAACTGTTTTTT. Encoded protein: CASKNSGQSNEKLFF.

V gene TRBV19 combines with J gene TRBJ2-2, with D tentatively TRBD2 (5 bases). The CDR3 sequence is 15 residues long. V dropped 4 bases and J dropped 7 bases, with 16 bases sitting between them. Germline CDR1 is LNHDA and CDR2 is SQIVND (reference sequence). The CDR3: CASSTKSGFNGELFF. Here the CDR3 DNA reads TGTGCCAGTAGTACCAAATCGGGGTTTAACGGGGAGCTGTTTTTT. Full variable domain (remainder filled in from reference TRBV19 and TRBJ2-2): DGGITQSPKYLFRKEGQNVTLSCEQNLNHDAMYWYRQDPGQGLRLIYYSQIVNDFQKGDIAEGYSVSREKKESFPLTVTSAQKNPTAFYLCASSTKSGFNGELFFGEGSRLTVL.

The CDR3 reads CASTFSAGGEQYF. CDR3 nucleotide sequence: TGTGCCAGCACCTTCTCTGCGGGAGGGGAGCAGTACTTC. V gene TRBV12-3 or TRBV12-4 combines with J gene TRBJ2-7; 9 bases map to TRBD2. Trimming removed 7 bases from V and 7 bases from J; junction bases left unmatched: 8. CDR3 length equals 13 residues.

The chain couples TRBV5-4 to TRBJ1-2; D not resolved. The germline V and J ends were trimmed by 0 bases and 8 bases, with 20 bases remaining between them. The CDR3 runs 16 residues. Germline CDR1 and CDR2: SGHNT and YYREEE (reference sequence). The CDR3 coding sequence is TGTGCCAGCAGCTTGGCCGTGGTCCCACCCGGTCGCGGCTACACCTTC. This sequence encodes CASSLAVVPPGRGYTF.

V and J are TRBV12-5 and TRBJ1-5; possibly TRBD1 for D (5 bases). The V gene's germline CDR1 is LGHNT and CDR2 FRNRAP. The length of the CDR3 is 13 residues. Deletions cut 8 bases from V and 4 bases from J, with 12 bases between. This chain's CDR3 is CASTLGGNQPQHF. CDR3 nucleotides: TGTGCTAGTACCTTGGGGGGAAATCAGCCCCAGCATTTT.

This clone came up a few times. The gene calls are TRBV28 and TRBJ2-1, with 10 bases lining up with TRBD2. Losses at the gene ends were 3 bases for V and 2 bases for J; bases not matched to a gene: 1. The CDR3 has 15 residues. Germline V gene sequence: CDR1 MDHEN, CDR2 SYDVKM. CDR3: CASSLGLAPYNEQFF. The CDR3, as DNA: TGTGCCAGCAGTTTGGGACTAGCGCCCTACAATGAGCAGTTCTTC.

The chain has TRBV7-9 and TRBJ1-6, with 7 positions matching TRBD1. Germline V lookup: CDR1 SEHNR, CDR2 FQNEAQ (reference sequence). The ends lost 1 base at V and 11 bases at J; junction bases unmatched: 5. There are 14 residues in the CDR3. DNA for the CDR3: TGTGCCAGCAGCTTAGGGACAGGTGCCACACCCCTCCACTTT. Translation gives CASSLGTGATPLHF. Full variable domain (remainder filled in from reference TRBV7-9 and TRBJ1-6): DTGVSQNPRHKITKRGQNVTFRCDPISEHNRLYWYRQTLGQGPEFLTYFQNEAQLEKSRLLSDRFSAERPKGSFSTLEIQRTEQGDSAMYLCASSLGTGATPLHFGNGTRLTVT.

The gene calls are TRBV6-1 and TRBJ2-7; 7 nucleotides match TRBD1. Germline lookup yields CDR1 MNHNS and CDR2 SASEGT. This CDR3 contains 15 residues. The junction had 7 bases not matched to a gene; V was cut back by 2 bases and J by 3 bases. CDR3 bases: TGTGCCAGCAGTGAATACGGCAGGGGGAACTACGAGCAGTACTTC. Translated, it gives CASSEYGRGNYEQYF.

The V and J genes are TRBV2 and TRBJ1-2; 12 bases are a match to TRBD1. The germline CDR1 and CDR2 sequences are SNHLY and FYNNEI. J was trimmed by 4 bases and V by 7 bases; bases with no gene match: 13. The CDR3 is made up of 17 amino acids. CDR3 nucleotide sequence: TGTGCCAGCACACAAATACCGGGACAGGGGGCCCGCTATGGCTACACCTTC. As protein: CASTQIPGQGARYGYTF.

V gene TRBV2 combines with J gene TRBJ1-1; possible D gene TRBD1, 5 bases. V was trimmed by 7 bases and J by 3 bases, leaving 12 bases between them. The CDR3 is made up of 13 amino acids. From germline, CDR1 is SNHLY and CDR2 FYNNEI. CDR3 amino acids: CASTAGADTEAFF. CDR3 nucleotide sequence: TGTGCCAGCACTGCTGGGGCTGACACTGAAGCTTTCTTT.

The genes are TRBV18 and TRBJ1-6; TRBD1 matches 8 bases. V lost 3 bases to trimming and J lost 1 base; unmatched junction nucleotides: 8. The CDR3 contains 18 residues. Germline CDR1 reads KGHSH; CDR2 reads LQKENI. The CDR3, as DNA: TGTGCCAGCTCACCGCGGACAGGGCAGGGGTCCTATAATTCACCCCTCCACTTT. It codes for CASSPRTGQGSYNSPLHF.

The genes are TRBV12-3 or TRBV12-4 and TRBJ1-1; unclear D gene. This CDR3 has 13 residues. Trimming removed 6 bases at V and 4 bases at J, with 12 bases between. CDR3: CASRAGGSTEAFF. CDR3 DNA: TGTGCCAGCAGGGCGGGAGGGAGCACTGAAGCTTTCTTT.

The chain joins TRBV30 to TRBJ1-2, with a possible D match to TRBD1 (6 bases). CDR1 is GTSNPN, CDR2 SVGIG, per germline (reference sequence). Trimming took 3 bases from V and 6 from J, leaving 8 bases between them. This CDR3 contains 11 residues. CDR3 sequence reads: CAWRGQNGYTF. For the CDR3, the DNA is TGTGCCTGGAGAGGACAGAATGGCTACACCTTC.

This rearrangement joins TRBV5-1 to TRBJ2-3; the D gene is possibly TRBD2 (7 bases). Trimming stripped 4 bases from V and 5 bases from J, with 26 bases between. This CDR3 has 18 amino acids. Germline values: CDR1 SGHRS, CDR2 YFSETQ. The CDR3 loop reads CASSPTGWRVGGQDTQYF. DNA for the CDR3: TGCGCCAGCAGCCCCACTGGCTGGCGGGTGGGGGGGCAAGATACGCAGTATTTT.

Of note for this clone: Relative to the germline gene, one junction end is altered; a read error may explain this. This chain connects TRBV29-1 to TRBJ1-1; D remains ambiguous. The germline CDR1 and CDR2 sequences are SQVTM and ANQGSEA. The length of the CDR3 is 14 residues. The CDR3 DNA sequence: TGCAGCGCTGAAACTCGCGCGGGGAACACTGAAGCTTTCTTT. It codes for CSAETRAGNTEAFF.

The rearrangement uses TRBV28 and TRBJ1-1; D ambiguous. This CDR3 spans 11 amino acids. Germline loops: CDR1 MDHEN, CDR2 SYDVKM. Trimming took off 10 bases at V and 5 bases at J, with 11 bases between the two ends. The CDR3 DNA reads TGTGCCACTACGGAGGCGACTGAAGCTTTCTTT. Its protein is CATTEATEAFF. The entire variable domain, with the rest obtained from reference TRBV28 and TRBJ1-1, is as follows: DVKVTQSSRYLVKRTGEKVFLECVQDMDHENMFWYRQDPGLGLRLIYFSYDVKMKEKGDIPEGYSVSREKKERFSLILESASTNQTSMYLCATTEATEAFFGQGTRLTVV.

V usage is TRBV30 and J usage is TRBJ1-2; no clear D. CDR1 is GTSNPN, CDR2 SVGIG, per germline (reference sequence). V lost 3 bases and J lost 5, with 22 bases in between. The CDR3 has 16 amino acids. The CDR3 region has the DNA TGTGCCTGGAGGGCCACGGGGAGAGAGGGCCCATATGGCTACACCTTC. It codes for CAWRATGREGPYGYTF.

This clone was detected only once. The rearrangement links TRBV28 to TRBJ2-2, with a tentative D call TRBD2 (5 bases). Looked up from germline, CDR1 is MDHEN and CDR2 is SYDVKM. This CDR3 region has 15 residues. The V end was cut by 6 bases, the J end by 0 bases, with 11 bases between. The CDR3 region has the DNA TGTGCCAGCAGGCGAGCGGAGGCGAACACCGGGGAGCTGTTTTTT. It encodes CASRRAEANTGELFF. Full variable domain (outside the CDR3, taken from reference TRBV28 and TRBJ2-2): DVKVTQSSRYLVKRTGEKVFLECVQDMDHENMFWYRQDPGLGLRLIYFSYDVKMKEKGDIPEGYSVSREKKERFSLILESASTNQTSMYLCASRRAEANTGELFFGEGSRLTVL.

The sample holds one count of this clone. The chain combines TRBV5-6 with TRBJ2-4; D is unresolved. The V gene's germline CDR1 is SGHDT and CDR2 YYEEEE. V was trimmed by 0 bases and J by 0 bases, leaving 10 bases between them. The CDR3 is 16 amino acids. CDR3: CASSLGQVLAKNIQYF. The CDR3 region has the DNA TGTGCCAGCAGCTTGGGGCAGGTCTTAGCCAAAAACATTCAGTACTTC.

The rearrangement uses TRBV19 and TRBJ2-1; D may be TRBD1 (6 bases). Germline lookup yields CDR1 LNHDA and CDR2 SQIVND (reference sequence). V lost 5 bases to trimming and J lost 0 bases, with 14 bases between them. The CDR3 is 16 amino acids. The CDR3 coding sequence is TGTGCCAGTAGTTCGGACAGCCTGAGCTCCTACAATGAGCAGTTCTTC. This translates into CASSSDSLSSYNEQFF.

This clone was seen just once. For the CDR3, the DNA is TGTGCCAGCTCACCCCCAAGGACAGGTCCTTCGGGGGCCAACGTCCTGACTTTC. Translation gives CASSPPRTGPSGANVLTF. This chain links TRBV18 with TRBJ2-6, with 7 bases that match TRBD1. Unmatched junction bases numbered 12, after V lost 3 bases and J lost 4 bases. CDR1 and CDR2 from the germline V gene are KGHSH and LQKENI. CDR3 length equals 18 residues.

The rearrangement joins TRBV30 to TRBJ1-5, with D possibly TRBD1 on 6 matching bases. The CDR3 extends over 16 amino acids. V lost 5 bases and J lost 3, with 20 bases in between. CDR1 is GTSNPN, CDR2 SVGIG, per germline (reference sequence). CDR3 DNA sequence: TGTGCCTGGGGAGATGGGGCGGGGGGCACCAATCAGCCCCAGCATTTT. Translating it yields CAWGDGAGGTNQPQHF.

The chain links TRBV12-3 or TRBV12-4 to TRBJ2-7; tentatively, D is TRBD1 (5 bases). CDR3 length equals 12 residues. V was cut by 5 bases and J by 2 bases, with 7 bases left in between. CDR3 sequence reads: CASSPRAYEQYF. As DNA, the CDR3 is TGTGCCAGCAGTCCCAGGGCCTACGAGCAGTACTTC.

The chain has TRBV7-8 and TRBJ2-1; a possible D gene is TRBD1 (6 bases). The germline gives CDR1 SGHVS, CDR2 FQNEAQ. This CDR3 has 15 residues. V shed 4 bases and J shed 8 bases, with 18 bases lying between them. This CDR3 is CASSWADGQLDEQFF. The CDR3 coding sequence is TGTGCCAGCAGCTGGGCCGATGGACAGCTCGATGAGCAGTTCTTC. The full variable domain, in which reference TRBV7-8 and TRBJ2-1 provide the parts outside the CDR3, is GAGVSQSPRYKVAKRGQDVALRCDPISGHVSLFWYQQALGQGPEFLTYFQNEAQLDKSGLPSDRFFAERPEGSVSTLKIQRTQQEDSAVYLCASSWADGQLDEQFFGPGTRLTVL.

The chain has TRBV5-1 and TRBJ1-6, with D possibly being TRBD1 (6 bases). The V end lost 4 bases, the J end lost 8 bases, and 16 bases lay between the germline ends. CDR1 and CDR2 (germline): SGHRS, YFSETQ. The CDR3 loop spans 15 amino acids. The CDR3 protein is CASSVNRVGDSPLHF. The CDR3 region has the DNA TGCGCCAGCAGCGTCAACAGGGTTGGGGATTCACCCCTCCACTTT.

In its sample, this clone was seen once. The chain joins TRBV10-1 to TRBJ2-5; D may be TRBD2 (6 bases). Germline V lookup: CDR1 WNHNN, CDR2 SYGVQD (reference sequence). The V and J ends lost 5 bases and 0 bases respectively, with 7 bases between them. The length of the CDR3 is 13 residues. CDR3 protein: CASSPGDQETQYF. In DNA, the CDR3 is TGCGCCAGCAGTCCGGGGGACCAAGAGACCCAGTACTTC.

This chain links TRBV5-4 with TRBJ1-2, with 7 bases identical to TRBD1. The CDR3 is made up of 16 amino acids. Germline V CDR1 and CDR2: SGHNT, YYREEE (reference sequence). J gave up 1 base and V 4 bases, and 10 bases lay outside the gene matches. CDR3 region: CASSPRDSLINYGYTF. In DNA form, the CDR3 reads TGTGCCAGCAGCCCACGGGACAGCTTAATTAACTATGGCTACACCTTC. Using reference TRBV5-4 and TRBJ1-2 for the parts outside the CDR3, the full variable domain is ETGVTQSPTHLIKTRGQQVTLRCSSQSGHNTVSWYQQALGQGPQFIFQYYREEENGRGNFPPRFSGLQFPNYSSELNVNALELDDSALYLCASSPRDSLINYGYTFGSGTRLTVV.

This chain links TRBV12-3 or TRBV12-4 with TRBJ2-5; a possible D gene is TRBD2 (5 bases). The CDR3 loop spans 11 amino acids. V lost 8 bases and J 2 bases, leaving 6 bases between the germline ends. The CDR3 nucleotides are TGTGCCAGCGGACTTCAAGAGACCCAGTACTTC. This translates into CASGLQETQYF.